Each of the 23 T cell receptor beta chains below was sequenced from the same sample in a study of blood T cells in healthy people across ages. A second PCR, run for about 6 to 11 cycles, used a sample-barcoded 5' primer plus a J-beta primer mix. In TCRdb, the 5' RACE reads were re-called with MiXCR into one record per CDR3 protein. The sample includes about 970,000 distinct CDR3 sequences, roughly 50% of them seen just once. The source material was blood. The source of these receptors is an older woman in good health.

V is TRBV27 and J is TRBJ2-7, with D possibly being TRBD1 or TRBD2 (5 bases each). Trimming stripped 8 bases from V and 2 bases from J, with 19 bases between. The CDR3 extends over 15 amino acids. The germline V gene encodes CDR1 MNHEY and CDR2 SMNVEV (reference sequence). The CDR3 bases are TGTGCCAGCGGCAAACCTGGGACCAACACCTACGAGCAGTACTTC. It is translated as CASGKPGTNTYEQYF.

This clonotype has just a few counts. CDR3 region: CASRRLAGLTDTQYF. CDR3 sequence (DNA): TGTGCCAGCAGACGACTAGCGGGTCTCACAGATACGCAGTATTTT. The rearrangement links TRBV12-3 or TRBV12-4 to TRBJ2-3; 10 nucleotides agree with TRBD2. There are 15 residues in the CDR3. Trimming removed 6 bases from V and 2 bases from J; junction bases left unmatched: 5.

V and J are TRBV20-1 and TRBJ1-1; 7 bases fit TRBD1. CDR3 length: 15 amino acids. The germline CDR1 and CDR2 sequences are DFQATT and SNEGSKA (reference sequence). Trimming at V came to 3 bases and at J to 4 bases, leaving 11 bases not matched to a gene. The CDR3 DNA sequence: TGCAGTGCTAGGGAACAGGGGAAGGGGAGCACTGAAGCTTTCTTT. Translated: CSAREQGKGSTEAFF.

Of note for this clonotype: A much larger clone sits a single nucleotide away, making a read error possible. The rearrangement uses TRBV7-8 and TRBJ1-4; D is possibly TRBD1 (6 bases). The germline CDR1 and CDR2 sequences are SGHVS and FQNEAQ. V was shortened by 2 bases and J by 4 bases, with 8 bases between the two germline ends. This CDR3 has 14 residues. The CDR3 DNA reads TGTGCCAGCAGCTTAAGGGACATTAATGAAAAACTGTTTTTT. Its translation: CASSLRDINEKLFF.

The CDR3 region is CSARSSLYNEQFF. The CDR3, as DNA: TGCAGTGCGCGCTCTAGTCTCTATAATGAGCAGTTCTTC. V is TRBV20-1 and J is TRBJ2-1; no firm D call. The germline V and J ends were trimmed by 6 bases and 7 bases, with 16 bases remaining between them. The CDR3 extends over 13 amino acids. Germline assignment: CDR1 DFQATT and CDR2 SNEGSKA (reference sequence).

This clonotype was counted between two and nine times. This chain connects TRBV11-3 to TRBJ2-7, with TRBD2 matching 10 bases. The CDR3 spans 15 residues. From germline, CDR1 is SGHNT and CDR2 YENEEA. Trimming at V came to 5 bases and at J to 2 bases, leaving 6 bases not matched to a gene. CDR3 nucleotides: TGTGCCAGCAGCAAGCGGGAGGGCCCCACCTACGAGCAGTACTTC. Its protein is CASSKREGPTYEQYF.

The count of this clonotype is one. The rearrangement links TRBV12-3 or TRBV12-4 to TRBJ2-1, with 12 bases lining up with TRBD2. V was clipped by 4 bases and J by 6 bases; unmatched bases: 7. This CDR3 region has 16 residues. CDR3 residues: CASSWGATSGSNEQFF. The CDR3 region has the DNA TGTGCCAGCAGTTGGGGGGCGACTAGCGGGAGCAATGAGCAGTTCTTC.

This chain uses TRBV11-2 with TRBJ2-7, with 10 bases that match TRBD2. The CDR3 runs 16 residues. V lost 5 bases to trimming and J lost 4 bases; unmatched junction nucleotides: 11. Germline V lookup: CDR1 SGHAT, CDR2 FQNNGV. CDR3: CASSPSRASGRYEQYF. The CDR3 DNA follows: TGTGCCAGCAGCCCTAGCCGGGCTAGCGGGAGATACGAGCAGTACTTC.

Turning to this clonotype: This may be a read error, as it is one base from a much larger clone. The chain uses TRBV7-9 and TRBJ2-7, with D possibly being TRBD2 (7 bases). Germline V gene lookup returns CDR1 SEHNR and CDR2 FQNEAQ (reference sequence). This CDR3 spans 14 amino acids. CDR3 residues: CASSPGGPSCEQYF. CDR3 DNA sequence: TGTGCCAGCAGCCCCGGGGGGCCGTCCTGCGAGCAGTACTTC.

The chain couples TRBV6-6 to TRBJ2-1, with D unresolved. The CDR3 has 16 amino acids. The V gene's germline CDR1 is MNHNY and CDR2 SVGAGI (reference sequence). V was shortened by 8 bases and J by 5 bases, with 22 bases between the two germline ends. CDR3 in amino acids: CASFYRGLDPNNEQFF. CDR3 nucleotides: TGTGCCAGCTTTTATCGTGGGCTAGACCCTAACAATGAGCAGTTCTTC.

The rearrangement uses TRBV20-1 and TRBJ2-4; maybe TRBD2 (6 bases). V was trimmed by 0 bases and J by 4 bases, leaving 25 bases between them. Germline V gene lookup returns CDR1 DFQATT and CDR2 SNEGSKA (reference sequence). This CDR3 is 19 amino acids long. The CDR3 loop reads CSARDRWAGITREKNIQYF. DNA of the CDR3: TGCAGTGCTAGAGATCGGTGGGCGGGAATCACACGAGAGAAAAACATTCAGTACTTC.

This clonotype has a handful of counts. The CDR3 loop is CASSQDRDEKLFF. CDR3 nucleotides: TGTGCCAGCAGTCAGGACAGGGATGAAAAACTGTTTTTT. The chain has TRBV6-5 and TRBJ1-4, with 8 bases aligning to TRBD1. Germline V gene lookup returns CDR1 MNHEY and CDR2 SVGAGI. The J segment lost 6 bases and the V segment lost 5 bases, leaving 2 bases of the junction unmatched. The CDR3 loop spans 13 amino acids.

The chain couples TRBV7-8 to TRBJ2-5, with 12 nucleotides matching TRBD2. The CDR3 loop spans 16 amino acids. Germline CDR1 is SGHVS and CDR2 is FQNEAQ. The V segment lost 6 bases and the J segment 11 bases; nucleotides outside the gene matches: 16. Here the CDR3 DNA reads TGTGCCAGCAGTAGACTAGCGGGAGTCCTAACGGGAGAGCAGTACTTC. Encoded protein: CASSRLAGVLTGEQYF.

This rearrangement joins TRBV27 to TRBJ2-1; 8 bases are shared with TRBD1. This CDR3 contains 15 residues. Unmatched junction bases numbered 10, after V lost 6 bases and J lost 6 bases. CDR1 and CDR2 from the germline V gene are MNHEY and SMNVEV (reference sequence). The CDR3 loop reads CASSVRTGSLNEQFF. In nucleotides, the CDR3 is TGTGCCAGCAGCGTCAGGACAGGGTCGCTCAATGAGCAGTTCTTC.

The chain uses TRBV6-5 and TRBJ2-5; D perhaps matches TRBD1 (5 bases). Per germline, CDR1 MNHEY and CDR2 SVGAGI. Trimming took off 6 bases at V and 1 base at J, with 12 bases between the two ends. CDR3 length: 14 amino acids. CDR3 nucleotide sequence: TGTGCCAGCAGCCCCTGGACAACCCAAGAGACCCAGTACTTC. Amino acids: CASSPWTTQETQYF.

This clonotype was observed a single time. The chain couples TRBV20-1 to TRBJ2-7; D is possibly TRBD2 (6 bases). CDR3 length: 13 residues. The germline V and J ends were trimmed by 1 base and 6 bases, with 13 bases remaining between them. CDR1 DFQATT and CDR2 SNEGSKA come from the germline V gene (reference sequence). CDR3 in amino acids: CSARGPYGSEQYF. The CDR3 nucleotides read TGCAGTGCTAGAGGTCCTTACGGGAGCGAGCAGTACTTC.

V gene TRBV2 combines with J gene TRBJ2-7; D ambiguous. The CDR3 consists of 12 residues. The germline CDR1 and CDR2 sequences are SNHLY and FYNNEI. With 11 bases removed from V and 2 bases from J, the gap between germline ends came to 13 bases. CDR3 nucleotide sequence: TGTGCCGTTCGGACGCAGGCCTACGAGCAGTACTTC. Residues: CAVRTQAYEQYF.

V and J are TRBV9 and TRBJ2-1; D not certain. The end of the DNA is better explained by TRBJ2-7, so the J call may be wrong. The CDR3 extends over 14 amino acids. Germline V CDR1 and CDR2: SGDLS, YYNGEE. This CDR3 is CASSVGSGRDEQYF. CDR3 coding DNA: TGTGCCAGCAGCGTAGGATCCGGAAGGGATGAGCAGTACTTC.

This clonotype was observed at least ten times. The chain has TRBV27 and TRBJ1-5, with D possibly being TRBD1 (5 bases). The germline CDR1 and CDR2 sequences are MNHEY and SMNVEV (reference sequence). Trimming stripped 4 bases from V and 7 bases from J, with 14 bases between. The CDR3 spans 14 residues. The CDR3 region is CASSSRDYWQPQHF. The CDR3 DNA reads as TGTGCCAGCAGTTCCCGGGACTATTGGCAGCCCCAGCATTTT.

Only a few counts were recorded for this clonotype. The chain uses TRBV6-6 and TRBJ2-3; no clear D gene. The CDR3 has 13 residues. The V end was cut by 5 bases, the J end by 4 bases, with 10 bases between. Germline CDR1 is MNHNY and CDR2 is SVGAGI (reference sequence). The CDR3 DNA reads as TGTGCCAGCAGTGACGCCCTAGCAGATACGCAGTATTTT. It encodes CASSDALADTQYF.

V gene TRBV4-3 combines with J gene TRBJ2-1; possibly TRBD1 or TRBD2 for D (5 bases each). From germline, CDR1 is LGHNA and CDR2 YSLEER. Between the trimmed V and J ends, which lost 0 bases and 2 bases, there was a span of 11 bases. This CDR3 is 16 amino acids long. The CDR3 nucleotides read TGCGCCAGCAGCCAAGAAGAACGGGACCCCTACAATGAGCAGTTCTTC. As protein: CASSQEERDPYNEQFF.

CDR3 nucleotide sequence: TGTGCCAGCAGTTCCTCGGGACGATTCCCCTACGAGCAGTACTTC. Translation: CASSSSGRFPYEQYF. The chain joins TRBV28 to TRBJ2-7, with D perhaps matching TRBD1 or TRBD2 (5 bases each). Trimming took off 4 bases at V and 2 bases at J, with 15 bases between the two ends. CDR1 and CDR2 from the germline V gene are MDHEN and SYDVKM. CDR3 size: 15 residues.

This rearrangement joins TRBV7-2 to TRBJ2-4, with 8 bases aligning to TRBD1. The length of the CDR3 is 14 residues. V was clipped by 5 bases and J by 7 bases; unmatched bases: 7. CDR1 SGHTA and CDR2 FQGNSA come from the germline V gene. CDR3 region: CASSVGQGYNIQYF. CDR3 bases: TGTGCCAGCAGCGTAGGACAGGGTTATAACATTCAGTACTTC.